One T cell receptor (beta chain) is described in this entry. No cognate antigen has been identified for it. Base qualities were left out, and no much larger clone turns up one base away. These data belong to a study of T-cell reconstitution after alpha-beta-depleted transplantation in children (dated by TCRdb to about 2016). General notes on the study: The study quantitatively tracked T-cell immune reconstitution after TCRalphabeta/CD19-depleted allogeneic hematopoietic cell transplantation in children using TCR repertoire profiling.

CDR1 is given as SGHVS and CDR2 as FNYEAQ, both from the germline V gene. V is trimmed back by 5 bases and J by 4 bases, and the junction contains 2 bases that no gene match accounts for. Taken from cysteine to phenylalanine, the CDR3 has 13 residues. The CDR3 DNA has 39 bases and is translated from base 1. Receptors were amplified or captured by PCR. The run used an Illumina HiSeq 2500. TCR library preparation used molecular barcoding, with unique molecular identifiers applied to normalize quantification of the TCRbeta repertoire. The public sequencing data were trimmed at Q25 with fastp and processed into clonotypes with MiXCR by TCRdb, which kept only in-frame beta chains. Each CDR3 protein gets just one entry, which takes the most common genes and DNA from the rows behind it. Across this sample there are some 450,000 distinct CDR3 sequences, with roughly two fifths seen only once. Of the sample, around a quarter falls within the top ten clones.

Results and caveats for the whole study, not just this receptor: Apparently early alphabetaT-cell count recovery about two months after transplant reportedly relied on only several hundred rapidly expanded clones derived from non-depleted graft cells. The frequencies of hyperexpanded clones fell over the following months, and after one year, T-cell counts and TCRbeta diversity were mostly attributed to newly produced T cells. The high TCRbeta diversity at day 60 in some patients was ascribed to recipient T cells and intrathymic progenitors that had survived conditioning.

Read against the paper, the sample's treatment or condition label means: allogeneic hematopoietic cell transplantation with graft depleted of TCRalphabeta T cells and CD19 B cells. The children who served as transplant recipients had been given grafts of TCRalphabeta/CD19-depleted allogeneic hematopoietic cells. Specimen: PBMCs, collected before TCRalphabeta/CD19-depleted stem cell transplant. The chain is made from TRBV7-6 and TRBJ2-4; 7 nucleotides in the junction match TRBD1. This clonotype originated in a girl aged 2-10 years with aplastic anemia, due to receive a stem cell transplant. The nucleotide sequence is TGTGCCAGCAGCCCGGACAGGAAAAACATTCAGTACTTC. This yields the protein CASSPDRKNIQYF.